This T cell receptor beta chain stems from a study of blood T cell repertoires in COVID-19 (dated by TCRdb to 2018 to 2021). Broadly, across the study: Samples from collaborators originated in the United States, Italy and Spain and spanned both the acute and convalescent phases of COVID-19. The prospective study material was composed of cDNA or gDNA derived from T cells, B-cell-depleted T cells, or PBMCs. Deeply sampled blood TCRbeta repertoires from subjects exposed to, actively infected with, or recovered from COVID-19 were included in the dataset. A freely available public database, intended as a resource for researchers studying the immune response to SARS-CoV-2, is where the repertoires were released. The samples were drawn from the first 160 participants of the ongoing ImmuneRACE study and from about 1,200 subjects provided by 6 global collaborators. A de-identified subject ID, COVID-19 status, age in years and sex were almost always included in the sample metadata. Where HLA class I and class II types were available, the types were taken from metadata supplied by the sample provider, not from assay-based typing.

Overall study results and their limits: The quantity of clinical and demographic metadata differed by source and by participant and was supplied without curation.

One collaborating source in Seattle enrolled patients while the patients were actively infected and followed the patients over time throughout the course of disease. Whole blood was collected in K2EDTA tubes by collaborating institutions according to the institutions' own protocols. For TCRbeta analysis, collaborator samples were shipped as frozen whole blood, as isolated PBMCs, or as DNA extracted from either sample type. TCRbeta CDR3 regions were amplified from genomic DNA using the immunoSEQ Assay, a bias-controlled multiplex PCR. As for the original processing: Nucleated cell counts per sample were estimated from amplification of reference gene primers within the assay. To quantify the absolute abundance of each unique TCRbeta CDR3 rearrangement, sequence reads were collapsed and filtered. For each sample, productive Simpson clonality was calculated as the square root of Simpson's diversity index across productive rearrangements. TCRdb took over this immuneACCESS table, retaining in-frame rearrangements with V and J assigned. Such tables are incomplete; in checked studies, under half of the missing clones stem from an unresolved V gene, and the remainder is unexplained. V and J calls and clone size follow that table, whereas D and trimming were derived from the DNA. This sample is represented by some 190,000 clones; roughly 80% of them were singletons. Of the sample, approximately 8% is held by the ten largest clones.

In this sample, this clone turned up a few times. There is no known antigen for this receptor. No per-base quality is available; no much larger clone lies one base away. This TCR derives from a woman older than 75 with COVID-19, enrolled during active disease. The sample taken for sequencing was peripheral blood.

The CDR3 region: CASSKRQLNTEAFF. The DNA sequence reads TGTGCCAGTAGTAAAAGACAGCTGAACACTGAAGCTTTCTTT. The chain is made from TRBV19 and TRBJ1-1; the D segment could be TRBD1, given 5 matching bases. For CDR1 and CDR2, the germline V gene (reference sequence) lists LNHDA and SQIVND. The V and J ends are trimmed by 4 bases and 0 bases, leaving 9 bases between them. The CDR3 has 14 amino acids, counting the end cysteine and phenylalanine. The entry retains the CDR3 DNA only, 42 bases that are in frame from base 1.